A selection of T cell receptor beta chains follows, all from one sample in a study of graft-versus-host responses after intestinal transplantation. Profiling relied on immunoSEQ multiplex PCR, and the TCRdb table lists in-frame clones only, not all of them. The sample has over 8,500 clones, around 30% seen once. The sequences come from alloreactive CD8+ T cells from a mixed lymphocyte reaction culture, collected before intestinal transplant. The receptors come from a human patient who received an intestinal transplant. Both conserved end residues are part of each CDR3. The D gene is left open where the match is weak. Size is omitted from some rows. Given values are once, few, many or a class for expanded clones.

J,size,D,V,CDR3,DNA
TRBJ1-4,few,-,TRBV21-1,CASSTGQGRNATNEKLFF,TGTGCCAGCAGCACGGGACAGGGCCGAAATGCAACTAATGAAAAACTGTTTTTT
TRBJ2-7,-,TRBD2,TRBV10-2,CASSSGGMWYF,TGCGCCAGCTCTAGCGGGGGGATGTGGTACTTC
TRBJ2-1,-,-,TRBV4-1,CASSQARGANEQFF,TGCGCCAGCAGCCAAGCCCGGGGGGCCAATGAGCAGTTCTTC
TRBJ1-5,few,-,TRBV5-4,CASSSTPFRPQHF,TGTGCCAGCAGTTCGACACCCTTCAGGCCCCAGCATTTT
TRBJ1-2,few,-,TRBV6-6,CASSYEGNYGYTF,TGTGCCAGCAGTTACGAGGGCAACTATGGCTACACCTTC
TRBJ2-3,few,-,TRBV5-6,CASSSGTDTQYF,TGTGCCAGCAGCTCGGGCACAGATACGCAGTATTTT
TRBJ2-1,-,-,TRBV4-1,CASSQVPSGGYEQFF,TGCGCCAGCAGCCAAGTCCCTAGTGGGGGGTATGAGCAGTTCTTC
TRBJ1-3,few,TRBD1,TRBV27,CASSTLRQGDTIYF,TGTGCCAGCAGTACTCTACGACAGGGAGACACCATATATTTT
TRBJ1-4,few,TRBD1,TRBV7-7,CASSLVQGDKLFF,TGTGCTAGCAGCTTAGTCCAGGGGGATAAACTGTTTTTT
TRBJ2-7,-,-,TRBV7-9,CASSLARRDSQPYEQYF,TGTGCCAGCAGCTTAGCACGGAGGGACAGTCAACCCTACGAGCAGTACTTC
TRBJ1-6,-,-,TRBV2,CAIEADSFNSPLHF,TGTGCCATTGAGGCGGACAGCTTTAATTCACCCCTCCACTTT
TRBJ1-2,medium-sized,-,TRBV5-6,CASSPAGGGAYGYTF,TGTGCCAGCAGCCCAGCCGGAGGCGGGGCCTATGGCTACACCTTC
TRBJ1-2,-,-,TRBV19,CASTMDGGEGYTF,TGTGCCAGTACCATGGATGGAGGGGAGGGCTACACCTTC
TRBJ2-7,few,TRBD1,TRBV13,CASSPAGQGSYEQYF,TGTGCCAGCAGCCCCGCGGGACAGGGCTCCTACGAGCAGTACTTC
TRBJ1-1,few,TRBD1,TRBV9,CASSATGTANTEAFF,TGTGCCAGCAGCGCTACCGGGACAGCGAACACTGAAGCTTTCTTT
TRBJ2-1,few,-,TRBV18,CASSQGGGNEQFF,TGTGCCAGCTCACAAGGGGGGGGAAATGAGCAGTTCTTC
TRBJ1-2,few,-,TRBV9,CASGGGHEYYGYTF,TGTGCCAGCGGGGGGGGGCATGAATACTATGGCTACACCTTC
TRBJ1-6,-,-,TRBV6-1,CASRWLVLHF,TGTGCCAGCAGGTGGCTTGTCCTCCACTTT
TRBJ2-1,-,TRBD2,TRBV13,CASSPPALSGGSYNEQFF,TGTGCCAGCAGCCCCCCCGCCTTGAGCGGGGGTTCCTACAATGAGCAGTTCTTC
TRBJ1-5,-,TRBD1,TRBV6-9,CASSWPGQQNQPQHF,TGTGCCAGCAGTTGGCCGGGACAGCAGAATCAGCCCCAGCATTTT
TRBJ2-7,-,TRBD2,TRBV11-2,CASSLGASGSAEQYF,TGTGCCAGCAGCTTAGGAGCTAGCGGGTCTGCCGAGCAGTACTTC
TRBJ2-7,few,-,TRBV27,CASSPVGVRGPYEQYF,TGTGCCAGCAGTCCGGTCGGCGTTAGGGGTCCCTACGAGCAGTACTTC
TRBJ2-3,-,-,TRBV13,CASLVRSGTDTQYF,TGTGCCAGCCTTGTGCGATCGGGCACAGATACGCAGTATTTT
TRBJ2-1,-,TRBD1,TRBV6-1,CASRETGYNEQFF,TGTGCCAGCAGGGAGACAGGGTACAATGAGCAGTTCTTC
TRBJ1-1,-,-,TRBV7-6,CASSSRGGNTEAFF,TGTGCCAGCAGCTCCCGGGGGGGGAACACTGAAGCTTTCTTT
TRBJ2-1,-,-,TRBV7-3,CASSPGLLGNEQFF,TGTGCCAGCAGCCCTGGACTATTGGGTAATGAGCAGTTCTTC
TRBJ2-2,once,-,TRBV5-1,CASTSLRTGELFF,TGCGCCAGCACGTCACTGAGAACCGGGGAGCTGTTTTTT
TRBJ2-3,-,TRBD2,TRBV5-5,CASSLGLAANTDTQYF,TGTGCCAGCAGCTTAGGGCTAGCGGCCAACACAGATACGCAGTATTTT
TRBJ2-7,few,-,TRBV7-9,CASSPGLYEQYF,TGTGCCAGCAGCCCCGGACTGTACGAGCAGTACTTC